This T cell receptor (beta chain) was sequenced for a study of cytomegalovirus exposure and HLA in healthy donors. The PCR ran on 60 Vbeta and 13 Jbeta primers. In the authors' workflow: It was a later analysis that counted 75 million to 90 million unique TCR beta chains, of which around 11 million were shared. The repertoire was sequenced with immunoSEQ multiplex PCR; TCRdb's copy has only in-frame clones and lacks some. V and J calls and clone size are as listed in that table; D and trimming were resolved from the DNA. The sample carries roughly 100,000 clones, around 86% recorded once. The sequencing input was PBMCs. The receptor comes from a man aged 25-45 years in good health and CMV-seropositive.

CDR3 in DNA: TGCGCCAGCAGCCAAGTCCCGGGACAGGGGGCGCGGTCTGGGGCCAACGTCCTGACTTTC. It codes for CASSQVPGQGARSGANVLTF. The gene calls are TRBV4-1 and TRBJ2-6, with 12 bases lining up with TRBD1. The CDR3 runs 20 residues. CDR1 is MGHRA, CDR2 YSYEKL, per germline. The trim removed 1 base at V and 1 base at J, leaving 8 bases unmatched.